These T cell receptor beta chains were read from a single sample in a study of post-analysis software for immune sequencing data. TCRdb re-analysed the PCR reads in MiXCR, keeping a single row per CDR3 protein. Of approximately 440,000 distinct CDR3 sequences detected, nearly 45% appear once; the ten largest clones hold 9% to 14%. Sequencing was done on a sample of blood. Receptors were obtained from a girl aged 5 to 17 with multiple sclerosis. Each CDR3 is given without its conserved first and last residue.

TRBJ1-2	TRBV29-1	SAGHRDGYT
TRBJ2-5	TRBV28	ASSPSVETQY
TRBJ2-7	TRBV7-9	ASSLAEIKY
NA	TRBV7-6	ASSLSGKKEFEQY
TRBJ2-7	TRBV28	ASSLATGTSYEQY
TRBJ1-2	TRBV7-2	ASSFTQGANGYT
TRBJ2-1	TRBV6-4	ASSDGRTGYPF
TRBJ1-5	TRBV5-1	ASSYDGQPNQPQH
TRBJ1-4	TRBV6-1	ASSQGADNEKLF
TRBJ2-5	TRBV3-1	ASSQDLQETQY
TRBJ2-5	TRBV7-6	ASSLSFGTYETQY
TRBJ2-1	TRBV4-2	ASSQSTSGSYYNEQF
TRBJ1-5	TRBV20-1	SARGVSNQPQH
TRBJ2-1	TRBV29-1	SVGGLNEQF
TRBJ2-5	TRBV15	ATSPRQGMTQY
TRBJ2-5	TRBV27	ASSSDRWETQY
TRBJ2-5	TRBV7-3	ASSLELAGGVETQY
TRBJ2-7	TRBV12-3/TRBV12-4	ASSLGTGGGNEQY
TRBJ2-7	TRBV18	ASSPRTGGDEQY
TRBJ1-5	TRBV15	ATSRDLGLEQPQH
TRBJ2-5	TRBV12-3/TRBV12-4	ASRTASGQETQY
TRBJ2-1	TRBV29-1	SVATGGTSYNEQF
TRBJ2-3	TRBV20-1	SARVQGSDTQY
TRBJ2-5	TRBV9	ASTPWQGRGETQY
TRBJ2-1	TRBV24-1	ATSDFGMGLADHYNEQF
TRBJ2-6	TRBV15	ATSRDRSSGANVLT
TRBJ2-7	TRBV12-3/TRBV12-4	ASSFSGDSYEQY
NA	TRBV28	ASRIPGLRRGTQY
TRBJ1-4	TRBV14	ASSQGTGYYEKLF
TRBJ2-7	TRBV4-3	ASSQGDGTYEQY
TRBJ1-1	TRBV12-3/TRBV12-4	ASSLSGGGTTEAF
TRBJ2-7	TRBV5-1	ASSSMAYEQY
TRBJ1-2	TRBV29-1	SVSTGNGYT
TRBJ2-7	TRBV29-1	SVENRDGEDEQY
TRBJ1-2	TRBV20-1	SALGDDYGYT
TRBJ2-1	TRBV7-3	ASSLTKERSSYNEQF
TRBJ2-1	TRBV3-1	ASSQSDGRIRDNEQF
TRBJ2-7	TRBV29-1	SVEDRLAGGHEQY
TRBJ2-1	TRBV30	AWSGEFNEQF
TRBJ2-1	TRBV3-1	ASSRAPSSGNEQF
TRBJ1-1	TRBV4-3	ASSQEDNMNTEAF
TRBJ2-3	TRBV12-3/TRBV12-4	ASKNRDTQY
TRBJ2-5	TRBV5-1	ASSPTGPSYQETQY
TRBJ1-2	TRBV2	ASSDQGNYGYT
TRBJ2-5	TRBV20-1	SAYGVGRETQY